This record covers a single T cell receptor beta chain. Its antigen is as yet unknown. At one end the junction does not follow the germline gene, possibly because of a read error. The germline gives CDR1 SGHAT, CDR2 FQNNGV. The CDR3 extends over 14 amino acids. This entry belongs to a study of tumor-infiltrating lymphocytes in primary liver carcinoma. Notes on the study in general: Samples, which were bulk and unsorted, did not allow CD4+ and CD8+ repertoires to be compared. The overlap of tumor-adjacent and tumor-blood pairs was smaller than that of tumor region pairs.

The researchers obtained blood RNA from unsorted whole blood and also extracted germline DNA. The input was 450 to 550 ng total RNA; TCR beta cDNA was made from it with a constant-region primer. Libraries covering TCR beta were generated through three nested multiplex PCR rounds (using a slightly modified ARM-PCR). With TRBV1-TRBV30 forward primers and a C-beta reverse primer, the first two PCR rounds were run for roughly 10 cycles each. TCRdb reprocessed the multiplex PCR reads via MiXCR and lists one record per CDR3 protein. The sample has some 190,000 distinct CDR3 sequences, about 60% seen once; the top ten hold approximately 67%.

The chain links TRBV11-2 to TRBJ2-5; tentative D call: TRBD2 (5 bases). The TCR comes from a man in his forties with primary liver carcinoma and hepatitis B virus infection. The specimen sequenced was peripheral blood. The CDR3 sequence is CASSLGRRHETRYF. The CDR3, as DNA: TGTGCCAGCAGCTTAGGCAGGAGGCACGAGACCCGGTACTTC.